This T cell receptor (beta chain) was observed in a study of post-analysis software for immune sequencing data. Regarding the study as a whole: Several TRBV segments, TRBV5-6, TRBV5-1 and TRBV20-1 among them, were found more frequent in patients than controls. Same-batch preparations were strongly co-clustered by F measure. The normalized Chao1 diversity of multiple sclerosis patients was significantly lower than that of controls.

Germline lookup yields CDR1 MGHDK and CDR2 SYGVNS. CDR3 length: 14 residues. V lost 1 base and J lost 2, with 6 bases in between. This clonotype was counted a few times. No antigen is known for it. The TCR beta cDNA libraries contained unique molecular identifiers. Researchers reported some 500,000 cDNA molecules coming from approximately 0.91 to 9.4 million T cells. TCRdb re-derived calls from the PCR reads in MiXCR, one entry per CDR3 protein. This sample carries roughly 800,000 distinct CDR3 sequences, roughly 27% of them seen once, and the ten largest clones take roughly 0.54%. The sequence came from a girl between 10 and 17 years old with multiple sclerosis. The genes are TRBV25-1 and TRBJ2-1; D gene uncertain. The specimen was blood. DNA of the CDR3: TGTGCCAGCAGTGAATCGGAGACCTACAATGAGCAGTTCTTC. This gives the protein CASSESETYNEQFF.